The rows below give T cell receptor beta chains drawn from one sample of a study of blood T cells in healthy people across ages. TCRdb analysed the 5' RACE reads with MiXCR anew, one entry per CDR3 protein. This table holds 500,000 to 700,000 distinct CDR3 sequences, about 28% found once. The specimen sequenced was blood. These receptors were collected from a woman aged 80 or over in good health. Both conserved end residues are part of each CDR3. Each record gives: CDR3 DNA, CDR3 protein, clone size, J gene, D gene, V gene. A D gene is named only where the DNA matches it firmly. Clone size is stated in some rows and not others, as once, few, many or a class when expanded.

CDR3 DNA: TGTGCCAGCAGCCACGGTGACAGGGACGCTTCACCCCTCCACTTT
CDR3 protein: CASSHGDRDASPLHF
clone size: .
J gene: TRBJ1-6
D gene: TRBD1
V gene: TRBV3-1

CDR3 DNA: TGTGCCAGCAGCAGAGGTTGGGGACAGACCAAAAACATTCAGTACTTC
CDR3 protein: CASSRGWGQTKNIQYF
clone size: many
J gene: TRBJ2-4
D gene: .
V gene: TRBV21-1

CDR3 DNA: TGTGCCAGCAGTGATCGGCGGGACAGGGGGTCGGATGAGCAGTTCTTC
CDR3 protein: CASSDRRDRGSDEQFF
clone size: .
J gene: TRBJ2-1
D gene: TRBD1
V gene: TRBV6-1

CDR3 DNA: TGCAGTGCTAGAGAAAGGGCGGGGGGAACCTACGAGCAGTACTTC
CDR3 protein: CSARERAGGTYEQYF
clone size: many
J gene: TRBJ2-7
D gene: TRBD2
V gene: TRBV20-1

CDR3 DNA: TGTGCCATTACGGGAGGACGGGACGAGCAGTACTTC
CDR3 protein: CAITGGRDEQYF
clone size: .
J gene: TRBJ2-7
D gene: TRBD2
V gene: TRBV6-6

CDR3 DNA: TGTGCCAGCAGTTACCCAGGGAGTCAGCCCCAGCATTTT
CDR3 protein: CASSYPGSQPQHF
clone size: .
J gene: TRBJ1-5
D gene: .
V gene: TRBV6-6

CDR3 DNA: TGTGCCAGCAGCGTAGACGCAGGGGCGTTCGCCGAGCAGTACTTC
CDR3 protein: CASSVDAGAFAEQYF
clone size: many
J gene: TRBJ2-7
D gene: .
V gene: TRBV9

CDR3 DNA: TGCAGTGCTAGAGAGGAGCACTATGGCTACACCTTC
CDR3 protein: CSAREEHYGYTF
clone size: .
J gene: TRBJ1-2
D gene: .
V gene: TRBV20-1

CDR3 DNA: TGCGCCAGCAGCCGATCGCCTAGCGGGGAGTCCTACGAGCAGTACTTC
CDR3 protein: CASSRSPSGESYEQYF
clone size: many
J gene: TRBJ2-7
D gene: TRBD2
V gene: TRBV5-1

CDR3 DNA: TGTGCCAGCAGTGACTCTAGCGGGGGCACAGATACGCAGTATTTT
CDR3 protein: CASSDSSGGTDTQYF
clone size: .
J gene: TRBJ2-3
D gene: TRBD2
V gene: TRBV6-4

CDR3 DNA: TGTGCCAGCAGTAGGACAGGGCCCAGCAATCAGCCCCAGCATTTT
CDR3 protein: CASSRTGPSNQPQHF
clone size: .
J gene: TRBJ1-5
D gene: TRBD1
V gene: TRBV28

CDR3 DNA: TGCAGTGCTAGAGAATACAGGACTAGCGGCAAAAACATTCAGTACTTC
CDR3 protein: CSAREYRTSGKNIQYF
clone size: .
J gene: TRBJ2-4
D gene: TRBD2
V gene: TRBV20-1

CDR3 DNA: TGTGCCAGCAGTTACTCCGGAAATGAAAAACTGTTTTTT
CDR3 protein: CASSYSGNEKLFF
clone size: few
J gene: TRBJ1-4
D gene: .
V gene: TRBV6-5

CDR3 DNA: TGTGCCAGCAGCACGACAGGGTTAGGAAACACCATATATTTT
CDR3 protein: CASSTTGLGNTIYF
clone size: few
J gene: TRBJ1-3
D gene: TRBD1
V gene: TRBV7-2

CDR3 DNA: TGTGCCGATGATAGGCAGGGGTCCTACAATGAGCAGTTCTTC
CDR3 protein: CADDRQGSYNEQFF
clone size: many
J gene: TRBJ2-1
D gene: .
V gene: TRBV2

CDR3 DNA: TGTGCCAGCAGCTTAGAGACATGGAACACTGAAGCTTTCTTT
CDR3 protein: CASSLETWNTEAFF
clone size: .
J gene: TRBJ1-1
D gene: .
V gene: TRBV7-9

CDR3 DNA: TGTGCCAGCCTCCGCGTGGATGGGGCCAACGTCCTGACTTTC
CDR3 protein: CASLRVDGANVLTF
clone size: many
J gene: TRBJ2-6
D gene: .
V gene: TRBV6-1

CDR3 DNA: TGCAGTGCTAGAGATCCGGCTAGCGGGGGGATAGATGAGCAGTTCTTC
CDR3 protein: CSARDPASGGIDEQFF
clone size: .
J gene: TRBJ2-1
D gene: TRBD2
V gene: TRBV20-1

CDR3 DNA: TGTGCCAGCTACGGACAGGGAGCTTCCTACGAGCAGTACTTC
CDR3 protein: CASYGQGASYEQYF
clone size: .
J gene: TRBJ2-7
D gene: TRBD1
V gene: TRBV27

CDR3 DNA: TGCGCCAGCAGCGTAGGGACAGTCAATGAGCAGTTCTTC
CDR3 protein: CASSVGTVNEQFF
clone size: .
J gene: TRBJ2-1
D gene: TRBD1
V gene: TRBV5-1

CDR3 DNA: TGTGCCAGCAGCCCTACGCGCGCCAGGGAAAAACTGTTTTTT
CDR3 protein: CASSPTRAREKLFF
clone size: .
J gene: TRBJ1-4
D gene: .
V gene: TRBV7-8

CDR3 DNA: TGTGCCAGTAGTACCTTGCCGGGCAGCGAGCAGTACTTC
CDR3 protein: CASSTLPGSEQYF
clone size: few
J gene: TRBJ2-7
D gene: .
V gene: TRBV19

CDR3 DNA: TGCGCCAGCAGCTTCGTTGGTGGCCGGAGTGTTCCTGAAGCTTTCTTT
CDR3 protein: CASSFVGGRSVPEAFF
clone size: few
J gene: TRBJ1-1
D gene: .
V gene: TRBV5-1